One and the same sample provided the 30 T cell receptor beta chains below, sequenced in a study of vaccination and CD4 T cells after COVID-19. Treatment described: approximately nine-day PBMC culture with coronavirus spike peptide pools or control peptides (ViraFEST assay). Cultured CD4+ T-cell DNA underwent Oncomine TCR Beta short-read sequencing. TCRdb called the PCR reads again in MiXCR, with one record for every CDR3 protein. Among some 11,000 distinct CDR3 sequences, roughly half were seen once, and the ten largest hold approximately 9%. Their antigens remain unidentified. The sequencing input was CD4+ T cells from blood, cultured in vitro. The source of these receptors is a human donor who had recovered from COVID-19.

This clonotype has just a few counts. This chain connects TRBV21-1 to TRBJ1-2. TRBV21-1 is designated a pseudogene. The CDR3 is 15 residues long. The CDR3 loop reads CASSKPAGKGHGYTF. For the CDR3, the DNA is TGTGCCAGCAGCAAACCAGCAGGGAAGGGCCATGGCTACACCTTC.

In DNA, the CDR3 is TGTGCCAGCAGTTACTCACAGGGGGGTGGCTACACCTTC. Amino acid sequence: CASSYSQGGGYTF. The genes are TRBV6-5 and TRBJ1-2, with 8 positions matching TRBD1. Germline lookup yields CDR1 MNHEY and CDR2 SVGAGI. The V and J ends lost 0 bases and 7 bases, in that order; junction bases with no gene match: 1. The CDR3 has 13 amino acids.

The J gene is TRBJ1-1, the V gene TRBV24-1; no firm D call. The germline V gene has CDR1 KGHDR and CDR2 SFDVKD. The CDR3 has 13 residues. V was cut by 4 bases and J by 6 bases, with 11 bases left in between. CDR3 sequence reads: CATSDPGYAEAFF. CDR3 in DNA: TGTGCCACCAGTGACCCCGGTTACGCTGAAGCTTTCTTT.

Within the sample, this clonotype is medium-sized. The chain is built from TRBV6-2 or TRBV6-3 and TRBJ2-7; 9 positions match TRBD1. Germline V gene sequence: CDR1 MNHEY, CDR2 SVGEGT. This CDR3 is built from 18 residues. J lost 0 bases, V lost 2 bases, and 11 bases had no gene match. DNA of the CDR3: TGTGCCAGCAGTTACGCGGGACAGGGCTCTCGACTCTCCTACGAGCAGTACTTC. Residues: CASSYAGQGSRLSYEQYF.

This chain joins TRBV2 and TRBJ2-3, with TRBD2 matching 8 bases. CDR3 length equals 16 residues. V shed 0 bases, J shed 1 base, and the junction held 3 bases outside the gene matches. Germline V gene lookup returns CDR1 SNHLY and CDR2 FYNNEI. For the CDR3, the DNA is TGTGCCAGCAGTGAAGCAGGGCGGGGGGGCACAGATACGCAGTATTTT. Translation: CASSEAGRGGTDTQYF.

The chain links TRBV7-8 to TRBJ2-7; D is possibly TRBD2 (5 bases). The CDR3 length is 15 residues. With 5 bases removed from V and 0 bases from J, the gap between germline ends came to 14 bases. CDR1 is SGHVS and CDR2 is FQNEAQ in the germline V gene. CDR3 sequence: CASSPTRVSSYEQYF. As DNA, the CDR3 is TGTGCCAGCAGCCCGACGAGGGTAAGCTCCTACGAGCAGTACTTC. Full variable domain (remainder filled in from reference TRBV7-8 and TRBJ2-7): GAGVSQSPRYKVAKRGQDVALRCDPISGHVSLFWYQQALGQGPEFLTYFQNEAQLDKSGLPSDRFFAERPEGSVSTLKIQRTQQEDSAVYLCASSPTRVSSYEQYFGPGTRLTVT.

This rearrangement joins TRBV6-5 to TRBJ1-1; 7 bases map to TRBD1. This CDR3 comprises 13 residues. Germline-derived CDR1 and CDR2 are MNHEY and SVGAGI. Trimming cost V 0 bases and J 6 bases; bases outside gene matches: 1. The CDR3 DNA is TGTGCCAGCAGTTACTCCGGACAGGCTGAAGCTTTCTTT. Its protein is CASSYSGQAEAFF.

The CDR3 loop reads CSARVPYGTSSNQPQHF. The DNA of the CDR3 is TGCAGTGCTAGAGTACCATACGGGACATCTAGCAATCAGCCCCAGCATTTT. V is TRBV20-1 and J is TRBJ1-5; D might be TRBD1 (6 bases). CDR3 length equals 17 residues. Germline assignment: CDR1 DFQATT and CDR2 SNEGSKA (reference sequence). Between the trimmed V and J ends, which lost 1 base and 0 bases, there was a span of 16 bases.

Only a few counts were recorded for this clonotype. The V and J genes are TRBV27 and TRBJ2-1; 7 positions match TRBD2. Germline V gene data show CDR1 as MNHEY and CDR2 as SMNVEV (reference sequence). The V and J ends lost 5 bases and 6 bases, in that order; junction bases with no gene match: 13. CDR3 length equals 16 residues. CDR3 protein: CASSPLGGIVGNEQFF. The DNA of the CDR3 is TGTGCCAGCAGTCCACTGGGGGGGATAGTCGGCAATGAGCAGTTCTTC.

V gene TRBV6-5 combines with J gene TRBJ2-2, with D uncertain. With 3 bases removed from V and 2 bases from J, the gap between germline ends came to 13 bases. Germline CDR1 reads MNHEY; CDR2 reads SVGAGI. The CDR3 runs 16 residues. The CDR3 sequence: CASSYNAGHNTGELFF. CDR3 nucleotide sequence: TGTGCCAGCAGTTATAATGCTGGCCACAACACCGGGGAGCTGTTTTTT.

The rearrangement joins TRBV19 to TRBJ1-2; D gene ambiguous. V was clipped by 1 base and J by 0 bases, with 9 bases between them. Germline V gene sequence: CDR1 LNHDA, CDR2 SQIVND (reference sequence). This CDR3 has 15 residues. DNA for the CDR3: TGTGCCAGTAGTATAGGGTTGGGAGCTAACTATGGCTACACCTTC. It codes for CASSIGLGANYGYTF.

This clonotype was recorded only once. The chain employs TRBV7-8 and TRBJ2-7; TRBD1 or TRBD2 may be the D gene (6 bases each). The CDR3 spans 15 residues. Germline lookup yields CDR1 SGHVS and CDR2 FQNEAQ. V shed 5 bases and J shed 1 base, with 15 bases lying between them. The CDR3 bases are TGTGCCAGCAGCCCACACGGGGGCCTTTCCTACGAGCAGTACTTC. Its protein product is CASSPHGGLSYEQYF.

The chain employs TRBV7-2 and TRBJ2-5; D is unresolved. The CDR3 has 14 amino acids. Between the trimmed V and J ends, which lost 5 bases and 0 bases, there was a span of 10 bases. CDR1 and CDR2 from the germline V gene are SGHTA and FQGNSA. The DNA for the CDR3 is TGTGCCAGCAGCCCCGGCTCGAACCAAGAGACCCAGTACTTC. Translated: CASSPGSNQETQYF.

The sample holds a few counts of this clonotype. The J gene is TRBJ1-2, the V gene TRBV27, with D perhaps matching TRBD1 (6 bases). The CDR3 has 12 amino acids. CDR1 and CDR2 (germline): MNHEY, SMNVEV (reference sequence). Trimming shortened V by 4 bases and J by 8 bases, and 11 bases separated the two germline ends. The CDR3 spells CASSSGASGYTF. The CDR3 DNA is TGTGCCAGCAGTTCAGGGGCCTCGGGCTACACCTTC.

In this sample, this clonotype turned up a few times. This chain joins TRBV20-1 and TRBJ1-6, with a weak D call TRBD1 (6 bases). This CDR3 is built from 14 residues. V was clipped by 3 bases and J by 10 bases, with 16 bases between them. CDR1 and CDR2 from the germline V gene are DFQATT and SNEGSKA (reference sequence). The chain's CDR3 is CSASLMGDKSPLHF. CDR3 in DNA: TGCAGTGCTAGCCTCATGGGGGACAAATCACCCCTCCACTTT.

This rearrangement joins TRBV19 to TRBJ2-2; 8 bases align to TRBD2. CDR1 and CDR2 (germline): LNHDA, SQIVND (reference sequence). CDR3 length: 16 residues. The V gene end was trimmed by 6 bases and the J gene end by 0 bases; junction bases not matched to a gene: 6. CDR3 region: CASSRTSLANTGELFF. The CDR3 DNA sequence: TGTGCCAGTAGCCGGACTAGCCTCGCGAACACCGGGGAGCTGTTTTTT.

In its sample, this clonotype was seen a few times. The chain employs TRBV10-1 and TRBJ1-2; possible D gene TRBD1, 5 bases. The CDR3 loop spans 13 amino acids. Trimming took off 4 bases at V and 6 bases at J, with 12 bases between the two ends. Germline lookup yields CDR1 WNHNN and CDR2 SYGVQD (reference sequence). As DNA, the CDR3 is TGCGCCAGCAGTGGGACGGCGGGGGATGGCTACACCTTC. As protein: CASSGTAGDGYTF.

The V gene is TRBV19, the J gene TRBJ1-1, with D possibly TRBD1 on 5 matching bases. CDR3 length equals 12 residues. V was clipped by 7 bases and J by 2 bases, with 8 bases between them. From germline, CDR1 is LNHDA and CDR2 SQIVND (reference sequence). The CDR3 here is CASNDRNTEAFF. CDR3 DNA sequence: TGTGCCAGTAATGACAGAAACACTGAAGCTTTCTTT.

This clonotype was counted a few times. The V gene is TRBV20-1, the J gene TRBJ1-1; TRBD1 is a possible D gene (5 bases). Trimming took 3 bases from V and 11 from J, leaving 10 bases between them. This CDR3 has 10 residues. Per the germline V gene, CDR1 is DFQATT and CDR2 is SNEGSKA (reference sequence). The CDR3 reads CSARGLGAFF. CDR3 nucleotide sequence: TGCAGTGCTAGGGGGCTCGGGGCTTTCTTT.

The chain combines TRBV20-1 with TRBJ2-2; 8 positions agree with TRBD2. The CDR3 runs 14 residues. V was clipped by 6 bases and J by 1 base; unmatched bases: 4. The germline V gene has CDR1 DFQATT and CDR2 SNEGSKA (reference sequence). DNA of the CDR3: TGCAGTGCCATAAGCGGGGGGAACACCGGGGAGCTGTTTTTT. Amino acids: CSAISGGNTGELFF.

The chain carries TRBV6-5 and TRBJ1-2; 12 nucleotides align to TRBD1. The CDR3 runs to 14 residues. CDR1 and CDR2 (germline): MNHEY, SVGAGI. V lost 4 bases to trimming and J lost 5 bases; unmatched junction nucleotides: 2. The CDR3 sequence is CASSWGQGAYGYTF. The CDR3 coding sequence is TGTGCCAGCAGTTGGGGACAGGGGGCGTATGGCTACACCTTC.

J is TRBJ1-5 and V is TRBV27; a weak D match, TRBD1 (5 bases). V lost 2 bases to trimming and J lost 3 bases, with 14 bases between them. This CDR3 spans 16 amino acids. Germline CDR1 and CDR2: MNHEY and SMNVEV (reference sequence). The DNA of the CDR3 is TGTGCCAGCAGTTTAAAAGGGACGAACTACAATCAGCCCCAGCATTTT. Translation: CASSLKGTNYNQPQHF.

Only one count was recorded for this clonotype. The chain uses TRBV12-3 or TRBV12-4 and TRBJ2-5; 9 bases line up with TRBD1. Trimming cost V 3 bases and J 4 bases; bases outside gene matches: 3. The CDR3 consists of 14 residues. CDR3 in DNA: TGTGCCAGCAGTTTCGCGACAGGGGGAGAGACCCAGTACTTC. Protein product: CASSFATGGETQYF.

The chain links TRBV29-1 to TRBJ2-5; a weak D match, TRBD1 (5 bases). The CDR3 loop spans 14 amino acids. The ends were cut back, 4 bases at V and 2 bases at J, with 14 bases in the middle. The germline V gene has CDR1 SQVTM and CDR2 ANQGSEA. The CDR3 DNA reads as TGCAGCGTTGTTGGTCCCCAGGGACAAGAGACCCAGTACTTC. It codes for CSVVGPQGQETQYF.

This rearrangement joins TRBV6-1 to TRBJ2-3, with TRBD2 as a possible D gene (6 bases). CDR1 and CDR2 from the germline V gene are MNHNS and SASEGT. The V end lost 3 bases, the J end lost 0 bases, and 19 bases lay between the germline ends. This CDR3 has 18 residues. The CDR3 loop is CASSEFPTSSTSTDTQYF. DNA of the CDR3: TGTGCCAGCAGTGAGTTCCCCACTAGCTCTACTAGCACAGATACGCAGTATTTT.

J is TRBJ1-1 and V is TRBV6-5; D might be TRBD1 (5 bases). The CDR3 is 18 amino acids. The germline V and J ends were trimmed by 0 bases and 1 base, with 18 bases remaining between them. Germline-derived CDR1 and CDR2 are MNHEY and SVGAGI. As DNA, the CDR3 is TGTGCCAGCAGTTACTCGATACCCAGGGCAGTCGGGAACACTGAAGCTTTCTTT. It encodes CASSYSIPRAVGNTEAFF.

The gene calls are TRBV19 and TRBJ1-2; TRBD1 agrees at 7 bases. The CDR3 has 13 amino acids. Looked up from germline, CDR1 is LNHDA and CDR2 is SQIVND (reference sequence). Unmatched junction bases numbered 4, after V lost 4 bases and J lost 5 bases. The CDR3 sequence is CASSKGARYGYTF. The CDR3 nucleotides read TGTGCCAGTAGTAAGGGGGCACGGTATGGCTACACCTTC.

The chain couples TRBV28 to TRBJ1-2, with 9 bases matching TRBD1. The CDR3 covers 14 residues. Looked up from germline, CDR1 is MDHEN and CDR2 is SYDVKM. V shed 3 bases, J shed 7 bases, and the junction held 6 bases outside the gene matches. For the CDR3, the DNA is TGTGCCAGCAGTTTGACACAGGGGGCGAGTGGCTACACCTTC. Translating it yields CASSLTQGASGYTF.

The chain combines TRBV6-1 with TRBJ1-2; unclear D gene. Trimming left V 7 bases short and J 5 bases short, with 8 bases between. The V gene's germline CDR1 is MNHNS and CDR2 SASEGT. CDR3 size: 11 residues. The CDR3 spells CASMGFYGYTF. CDR3 in DNA: TGTGCCAGCATGGGTTTTTATGGCTACACCTTC.

CDR3 region: CASSYYGTGNSPLHF. CDR3 coding DNA: TGTGCCAGCAGTTACTATGGGACCGGTAATTCACCCCTCCACTTT. V and J are TRBV6-2 or TRBV6-3 and TRBJ1-6; D possibly corresponds to TRBD1 (5 bases). This CDR3 is built from 15 residues. CDR1 is MNHEY and CDR2 is SVGEGT in the germline V gene. V lost 1 base to trimming and J lost 6 bases, with 10 bases between them.